The 3 T cell receptor beta chains reported below all come from one sample, sequenced in a study of beta chain features in type 1 diabetes. The whole isolated RNA underwent reverse transcription, so sequencing captured expressed TCRB transcripts. TCRdb's copy holds only in-frame clones and misses some; the assay was immunoSEQ multiplex PCR. The repertoire holds more than 300,000 clones, with about 16% as singletons. Sample: naive CD4+ T cells from blood. Every receptor here comes from a woman younger than 30 in good health.

This chain connects TRBV29-1 to TRBJ1-1; D gene uncertain. This CDR3 comprises 13 residues. V lost 5 bases to trimming and J lost 0 bases, with 10 bases between them. Germline V gives CDR1 SQVTM, CDR2 ANQGSEA. The CDR3 sequence: CSVYRRLNTEAFF. The CDR3 DNA reads as TGCAGCGTTTACAGAAGATTGAACACTGAAGCTTTCTTT.

This clone was seen more than once but under ten times. Other nucleotide sequences from this sample produce the same CDR3. The V call is TRBV6-5, the J call TRBJ1-5; TRBD1 matches at 7 bases. The junction had 3 bases not matched to a gene; V was cut back by 4 bases and J by 3 bases. CDR3 length: 14 residues. Germline V gives CDR1 MNHEY, CDR2 SVGAGI. CDR3 loop: CASSLDRINQPQHF. The CDR3 nucleotides are TGTGCCAGCAGTTTGGACAGGATCAATCAGCCCCAGCATTTT.

There are a few counts of this clone. V gene TRBV23-1 combines with J gene TRBJ1-5; D unresolved. TRBV23-1 is an ORF, with its function uncertain. V was trimmed by 4 bases and J by 1 base, leaving 8 bases between them. CDR3 length equals 14 residues. CDR3 loop: CASSRRGSNQPQHF. The CDR3 region has the DNA TGCGCCAGCAGTCGCCGAGGAAGCAATCAGCCCCAGCATTTT.